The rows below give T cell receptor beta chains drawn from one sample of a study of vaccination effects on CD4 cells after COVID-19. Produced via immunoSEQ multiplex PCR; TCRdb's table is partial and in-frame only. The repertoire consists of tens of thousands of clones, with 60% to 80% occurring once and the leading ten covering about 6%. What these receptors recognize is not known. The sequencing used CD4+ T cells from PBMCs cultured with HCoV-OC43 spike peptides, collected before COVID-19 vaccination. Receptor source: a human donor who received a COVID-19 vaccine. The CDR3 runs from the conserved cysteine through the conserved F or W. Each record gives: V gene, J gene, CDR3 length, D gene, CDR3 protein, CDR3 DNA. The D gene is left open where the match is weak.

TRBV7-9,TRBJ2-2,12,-,CASSSVPGELFF,TGTGCCAGCAGCTCGGTGCCCGGGGAGCTGTTTTTT
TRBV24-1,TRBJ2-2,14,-,CATSSGRGAGELFF,TGTGCCACCAGTAGTGGCAGGGGGGCCGGGGAGCTGTTTTTT
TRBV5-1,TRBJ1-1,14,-,CASSFAMANTEAFF,TGCGCCAGCAGCTTCGCGATGGCGAACACTGAAGCTTTCTTT
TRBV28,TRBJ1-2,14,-,CASSTSGTGYGYTF,TGTGCCAGCAGTACTTCCGGGACGGGGTATGGCTACACCTTC
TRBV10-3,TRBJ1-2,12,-,CATNRDNYGYTF,TGTGCCACCAATCGGGACAACTATGGCTACACCTTC
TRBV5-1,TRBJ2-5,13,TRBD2,CASSGVGGETQYF,TGCGCCAGCAGCGGAGTGGGGGGGGAGACCCAGTACTTC
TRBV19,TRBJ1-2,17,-,CASSIDLWGTANYGYTF,TGTGCCAGTAGTATAGATCTATGGGGAACGGCTAACTATGGCTACACCTTC
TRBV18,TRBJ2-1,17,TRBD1,CASSPPTGQSSYNEQFF,TGTGCCAGCTCACCACCGACAGGGCAGAGCTCCTACAATGAGCAGTTCTTC
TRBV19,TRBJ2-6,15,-,CASSFPGSGANVLTF,TGTGCCAGTAGTTTCCCGGGTTCTGGGGCCAACGTCCTGACTTTC
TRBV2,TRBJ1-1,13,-,CASSLDRNTEAFF,TGTGCCAGCAGTTTGGACAGGAACACTGAAGCTTTCTTT
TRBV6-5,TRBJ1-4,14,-,CASRGQGSGEKLFF,TGTGCCAGCAGGGGGCAGGGTTCGGGGGAAAAACTGTTTTTT
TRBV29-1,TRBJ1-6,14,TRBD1,CSVSTGPGNSPLHF,TGCAGCGTCTCGACAGGGCCAGGAAATTCACCCCTCCACTTT
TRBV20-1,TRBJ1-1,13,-,CSAREDTNTEAFF,TGCAGTGCTCGTGAGGACACGAACACTGAAGCTTTCTTT
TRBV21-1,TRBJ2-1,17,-,CASSKAGRSGPYNEQFF,TGTGCCAGCAGCAAAGCTGGGAGAAGCGGCCCCTACAATGAGCAGTTCTTC
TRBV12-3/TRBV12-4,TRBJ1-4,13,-,CASSLGFREKLFF,TGTGCCAGCAGTTTGGGATTTCGGGAAAAACTGTTTTTT
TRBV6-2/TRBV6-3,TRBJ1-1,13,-,CASSGGLYTEAFF,TGTGCCAGCAGCGGGGGGCTCTACACTGAAGCTTTCTTT
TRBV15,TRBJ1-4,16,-,CATSRDIDRNNEKLFF,TGTGCCACCAGCAGAGATATAGACAGAAATAATGAAAAACTGTTTTTT
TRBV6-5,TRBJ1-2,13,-,CASSFDGTYGYTF,TGTGCCAGCAGTTTTGACGGAACCTATGGCTACACCTTC
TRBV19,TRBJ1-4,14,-,CASSPGRLNEKLFF,TGTGCCAGTAGTCCGGGACGGCTTAATGAAAAACTGTTTTTT